One and the same sample provided the 25 T cell receptor beta chains below, sequenced in a study of blood T cell repertoires in COVID-19. Assay used: immunoSEQ multiplex PCR; TCRdb lists only in-frame clones, some missing. Of about 250,000 clones in the sample, about 87% were seen once. Material: PBMCs or T cells enriched from blood (not recorded which). These receptor sequences come from a woman aged 45-60 years who had recovered from COVID-19.

This clone was found a few times. The gene calls are TRBV19 and TRBJ1-1; D not resolved. The CDR3 covers 12 residues. The germline CDR1 and CDR2 sequences are LNHDA and SQIVND (reference sequence). V was cut by 4 bases and J by 0 bases, with 3 bases left in between. CDR3 loop: CASSNMNTEAFF. The CDR3, as DNA: TGTGCCAGTAGTAATATGAACACTGAAGCTTTCTTT. The full variable domain, its missing parts supplied by reference TRBV19 and TRBJ1-1, is DGGITQSPKYLFRKEGQNVTLSCEQNLNHDAMYWYRQDPGQGLRLIYYSQIVNDFQKGDIAEGYSVSREKKESFPLTVTSAQKNPTAFYLCASSNMNTEAFFGQGTRLTVV.

This sequence joins TRBV12-5 and TRBJ1-1; a possible D gene is TRBD1 (5 bases). The CDR3 sequence is 15 residues long. Germline V lookup: CDR1 LGHNT, CDR2 FRNRAP. V lost 1 base to trimming and J lost 4 bases, with 13 bases between them. CDR3: CASGLGTQGATEAFF. The CDR3 DNA reads as TGTGCTAGTGGTTTGGGGACCCAGGGCGCCACTGAAGCTTTCTTT. The entire variable domain, with the rest obtained from reference TRBV12-5 and TRBJ1-1, is as follows: DARVTQTPRHKVTEMGQEVTMRCQPILGHNTVFWYRQTMMQGLELLAYFRNRAPLDDSGMPKDRFSAEMPDATLATLKIQPSEPRDSAVYFCASGLGTQGATEAFFGQGTRLTVV.

This clone was counted a single time. V gene TRBV11-3 combines with J gene TRBJ2-3, with 10 nucleotides matching TRBD2. In germline, CDR1 is SGHNT, CDR2 YENEEA. This CDR3 has 17 residues. J was trimmed by 4 bases and V by 1 base; bases with no gene match: 8. CDR3 in amino acids: CASSLGITSGTPDTQYF. The CDR3 DNA is TGTGCCAGCAGCTTAGGAATTACTAGCGGGACCCCAGATACGCAGTATTTT. Full variable domain (missing parts from reference TRBV11-3 and TRBJ2-3): EAGVVQSPRYKIIEKKQPVAFWCNPISGHNTLYWYLQNLGQGPELLIRYENEEAVDDSQLPKDRFSAERLKGVDSTLKIQPAELGDSAVYLCASSLGITSGTPDTQYFGPGTRLTVL.

The rearrangement uses TRBV3-1 (or the pseudogene TRBV3-2) and TRBJ2-1, with D perhaps TRBD2 (6 bases). V was pared by 4 bases and J by 10 bases, with 11 bases between. The germline CDR1 and CDR2 sequences are LGHDT and YNNKEL (reference sequence). CDR3 length: 12 residues. This chain's CDR3 is CASSRGVAEQFF. CDR3 sequence (DNA): TGTGCCAGCAGCCGCGGGGTAGCAGAGCAGTTCTTC.

This clone was detected once. V usage is TRBV27 and J usage is TRBJ2-7, with 8 bases that match TRBD1. Trimming removed 3 bases from V and 1 base from J; junction bases left unmatched: 5. From germline, CDR1 is MNHEY and CDR2 SMNVEV (reference sequence). CDR3 size: 15 residues. CDR3 amino acids: CASSFEGTGSYEQYF. DNA for the CDR3: TGTGCCAGCAGTTTTGAGGGGACAGGATCCTACGAGCAGTACTTC.

To note about this clone: A junction end diverges from the germline sequence, so it may reflect a read error. The chain combines TRBV5-7 with TRBJ2-7; 7 bases align to TRBD1. TRBV5-7 is treated as an ORF (open reading frame) with a function not yet certain. CDR3 length equals 11 residues. For the CDR3, the DNA is TGTGCCAGCAGCTTGCTGAGACAGGGATTATTC. This encodes CASSLLRQGLF.

The rearrangement links TRBV4-3 to TRBJ1-2, with 8 nucleotides matching TRBD1. J lost 3 bases, V lost 1 base, and 7 bases had no gene match. CDR3 length equals 16 residues. Germline assignment: CDR1 LGHNA and CDR2 YSLEER. CDR3 bases: TGCGCCAGCAGCCAAGGAGAGACAGGGGTTCACTATGGCTACACCTTC. Translation gives CASSQGETGVHYGYTF.

The V and J genes are TRBV6-5 and TRBJ1-2; 7 bases line up with TRBD1. The V and J ends lost 8 bases and 4 bases, in that order; junction bases with no gene match: 10. Germline V gene lookup returns CDR1 MNHEY and CDR2 SVGAGI. The CDR3 has 14 amino acids. The CDR3 loop is CASGETDRLYGYTF. The CDR3 coding sequence is TGTGCCAGCGGCGAAACGGACAGGCTCTATGGCTACACCTTC.

This chain uses TRBV7-9 with TRBJ1-5; TRBD1 agrees at 8 bases. CDR1 is SEHNR and CDR2 is FQNEAQ in the germline V gene (reference sequence). The ends lost 2 bases at V and 6 bases at J; junction bases unmatched: 3. The CDR3 consists of 14 residues. The CDR3 loop is CASSLQGARQPQHF. CDR3 bases: TGTGCCAGCAGCTTACAGGGGGCGCGTCAGCCCCAGCATTTT.

The V call is TRBV5-1, the J call TRBJ2-1; 7 bases are shared with TRBD1. Germline CDR1 and CDR2: SGHRS and YFSETQ. V shed 5 bases and J 9 bases; nucleotides not matched to a gene: 11. CDR3 length equals 14 residues. CDR3: CASRQQGIGSEQFF. CDR3 coding DNA: TGCGCCAGCAGACAACAGGGGATAGGGAGTGAGCAGTTCTTC.

The chain couples TRBV6-4 to TRBJ2-7, with D possibly being TRBD2 (5 bases). The CDR3 length is 15 residues. Trimming shortened V by 3 bases and J by 6 bases, and 18 bases separated the two germline ends. Germline V gene sequence: CDR1 MRHNA, CDR2 SNTAGT. DNA for the CDR3: TGTGCCAGCAGTGAAGGTGAGGGAGCAGCCGGCGAGCAGTACTTC. Encoded protein: CASSEGEGAAGEQYF.

The chain joins TRBV30 to TRBJ1-1; TRBD1 aligns across 7 bases. J lost 5 bases, V lost 2 bases, and 5 bases had no gene match. In germline, CDR1 is GTSNPN, CDR2 SVGIG (reference sequence). This CDR3 comprises 13 residues. In nucleotides, the CDR3 is TGTGCCTGGAGTCCACAGGGGTTGACTGAAGCTTTCTTT. Amino acid sequence: CAWSPQGLTEAFF.

V is TRBV7-3 and J is TRBJ1-2; 11 bases map to TRBD1. This CDR3 contains 15 residues. The germline V gene encodes CDR1 SGHTA and CDR2 FQGTGA. The junction had 7 bases not matched to a gene; V was cut back by 5 bases and J by 5 bases. The CDR3 is CASSHPGQGVYGYTF. The CDR3 DNA reads as TGTGCCAGCAGCCATCCGGGACAGGGGGTTTATGGCTACACCTTC.

The V call is TRBV6-1, the J call TRBJ1-2; TRBD1 is a possible D gene (6 bases). The CDR3 covers 14 residues. V shed 1 base and J shed 7 bases, with 13 bases lying between them. The germline gives CDR1 MNHNS, CDR2 SASEGT. The CDR3 coding sequence is TGTGCCAGCAGTGAAGTGGCAGGGGAAGGTGGCTACACCTTC. Its translation is CASSEVAGEGGYTF.

The chain carries TRBV18 and TRBJ1-5; D possibly corresponds to TRBD1 (6 bases). V dropped 2 bases and J dropped 0 bases, with 11 bases sitting between them. This CDR3 contains 16 residues. Germline CDR1 and CDR2: KGHSH and LQKENI. CDR3 sequence (DNA): TGTGCCAGCTCACCAGCCACAGGGAATAGCAATCAGCCCCAGCATTTT. This encodes CASSPATGNSNQPQHF. Complete variable domain (other parts from reference TRBV18 and TRBJ1-5): NAGVMQNPRHLVRRRGQEARLRCSPMKGHSHVYWYRQLPEEGLKFMVYLQKENIIDESGMPKERFSAEFPKEGPSILRIQQVVRGDSAAYFCASSPATGNSNQPQHFGDGTRLSIL.

This chain links TRBV2 with TRBJ2-1; 11 positions agree with TRBD2. The V gene's germline CDR1 is SNHLY and CDR2 FYNNEI. V was clipped by 2 bases and J by 8 bases; unmatched bases: 11. The length of the CDR3 is 17 residues. The CDR3 region is CASSEKLAGVIRDEQFF. The CDR3 DNA reads TGTGCCAGCAGTGAAAAACTAGCGGGAGTTATCAGGGATGAGCAGTTCTTC.

This clone has only one observation. This chain uses TRBV18 with TRBJ1-3; 7 bases align to TRBD1. CDR1 is KGHSH and CDR2 is LQKENI in the germline V gene. CDR3 length: 16 residues. V dropped 2 bases and J dropped 4; count of bases not matched to a gene: 8. In DNA form, the CDR3 reads TGTGCCAGCTCACCATCAGGGACAGCAAACGGAAACACCATATATTTT. Translation gives CASSPSGTANGNTIYF.

DNA of the CDR3: TGTGCCAGCAGCGTAGGGGGCTTCGGTCAGCCCCAGCATTTT. This codes for CASSVGGFGQPQHF. The chain employs TRBV9 and TRBJ1-5; possibly TRBD1 for D (5 bases). V was cut by 0 bases and J by 6 bases, with 10 bases left in between. This CDR3 has 14 amino acids. Germline CDR1 and CDR2: SGDLS and YYNGEE.

The chain combines TRBV7-9 with TRBJ1-3; D gene uncertain. V lost 0 bases and J lost 3, with 6 bases in between. CDR3 size: 14 residues. Germline V lookup: CDR1 SEHNR, CDR2 FQNEAQ (reference sequence). CDR3 sequence: CASSLAAVGNTIYF. The CDR3 nucleotides read TGTGCCAGCAGCTTAGCGGCAGTTGGAAACACCATATATTTT. The full variable domain, in which reference TRBV7-9 and TRBJ1-3 provide the parts outside the CDR3, is DTGVSQNPRHKITKRGQNVTFRCDPISEHNRLYWYRQTLGQGPEFLTYFQNEAQLEKSRLLSDRFSAERPKGSFSTLEIQRTEQGDSAMYLCASSLAAVGNTIYFGEGSWLTVV.

This chain links TRBV24-1 with TRBJ2-1; 8 nucleotides match TRBD2. Trimming removed 11 bases from V and 5 bases from J; junction bases left unmatched: 10. CDR1 is KGHDR and CDR2 is SFDVKD in the germline V gene. The CDR3 has 14 amino acids. The DNA of the CDR3 is TGTGCCATAAAGCCAGCGGGAGAGAACAATGAGCAGTTCTTC. As protein: CAIKPAGENNEQFF.

J is TRBJ1-1 and V is TRBV5-1; 9 positions agree with TRBD1. After removal of 4 bases from V and 4 bases from J, the junction contained 5 bases not matched to a gene. Germline V gene data show CDR1 as SGHRS and CDR2 as YFSETQ. The length of the CDR3 is 14 residues. The CDR3 spells CASSPWDRVTEAFF. CDR3 coding DNA: TGCGCCAGCAGCCCTTGGGACAGGGTCACTGAAGCTTTCTTT. Full variable domain (missing parts from reference TRBV5-1 and TRBJ1-1): KAGVTQTPRYLIKTRGQQVTLSCSPISGHRSVSWYQQTPGQGLQFLFEYFSETQRNKGNFPGRFSGRQFSNSRSEMNVSTLELGDSALYLCASSPWDRVTEAFFGQGTRLTVV.

For the CDR3, the DNA is TGTGCCAGCAGTTTTGGGGGAGGGTTGGGGTACCAAGAGACCCAGTACTTC. Residues: CASSFGGGLGYQETQYF. The genes are TRBV28 and TRBJ2-5, with TRBD2 matching 7 bases. The junction had 10 bases not matched to a gene; V was cut back by 3 bases and J by 0 bases. Per the germline V gene, CDR1 is MDHEN and CDR2 is SYDVKM. This CDR3 comprises 17 residues.

The count of this clone is one. The chain links TRBV29-1 to TRBJ2-1; 12 bases align to TRBD2. The germline V gene encodes CDR1 SQVTM and CDR2 ANQGSEA. The CDR3 spans 14 residues. J was trimmed by 9 bases and V by 7 bases; bases with no gene match: 10. CDR3 DNA: TGCAGCGGGATACCTAGCGGGAGGGCAAGTGAGCAGTTCTTC. It codes for CSGIPSGRASEQFF.

J is TRBJ2-2 and V is TRBV2, with TRBD2 matching 10 bases. Losses at the gene ends were 6 bases for V and 4 bases for J; bases not matched to a gene: 5. The germline CDR1 and CDR2 sequences are SNHLY and FYNNEI. The CDR3 is made up of 15 amino acids. The CDR3 DNA follows: TGTGCCAGCAGCGCTAGCGGGAGTGGCACCGGGGAGCTGTTTTTT. The encoded protein is CASSASGSGTGELFF.

This clone was seen a few times. The chain links TRBV6-5 to TRBJ2-7; 7 bases line up with TRBD2. The germline V gene encodes CDR1 MNHEY and CDR2 SVGAGI. V was pared by 8 bases and J by 2 bases, with 9 bases of the junction left unmatched. CDR3 size: 14 residues. CDR3: CASASTGGTYEQYF. The CDR3 region has the DNA TGTGCCAGCGCCTCGACGGGAGGTACCTACGAGCAGTACTTC.